One sample yielded the 23 T cell receptor beta chains listed below, sequenced in a study of Graves' ophthalmopathy and Graves' hyperthyroidism (dated by TCRdb to 2016 to 2018). The data were produced on an Illumina HiSeq 2000. For repertoire sequencing, TCR beta CDR3 regions were amplified from RNA transcripts. A first-round RT-PCR used HTBI primers with the Qiagen OneStep RT-PCR kit, followed by a second-round multiplex PCR, size selection and purification. Through fastp at Q25 and MiXCR, TCRdb rebuilt clones from the public reads, retaining in-frame beta chains. A single entry per CDR3 protein holds the most common genes and DNA from its merged rows. The sample records about 400,000 distinct CDR3 sequences, around 19% of which are singletons. Of the sample, roughly 1.5% falls within the top ten clones. Sequenced input: peripheral blood. The receptors originated from a woman under 30 with Graves' ophthalmopathy. Donor details come from another sample of the same person, matched by shared clones.

This clonotype was seen many times. The V and J genes are TRBV6-5 and TRBJ2-5, with D unresolved. Looked up from germline, CDR1 is MNHEY and CDR2 is SVGAGI. V dropped 2 bases and J dropped 5 bases, with 12 bases sitting between them. The CDR3 loop spans 14 amino acids. In DNA, the CDR3 is TGTGCCAGCAGTTACGCACTCGGCATGGAGACCCAGTACTTC. Protein sequence: CASSYALGMETQYF.

This clonotype was recorded at least ten times. The junction departs from germline at one end; a sequencing error may be responsible. J is TRBJ1-1 and V is TRBV19; D remains ambiguous. The CDR3 has 12 amino acids. The germline CDR1 and CDR2 sequences are LNHDA and SQIVND (reference sequence). The CDR3 reads CTSNRRNTEAFF. In DNA form, the CDR3 reads TGTACCAGTAATCGAAGGAACACTGAAGCTTTCTTT.

The table lists this clonotype with many counts. V and J are TRBV11-2 and TRBJ2-5, with D maybe TRBD1 (5 bases). Trimming pared 0 bases from V and 1 base from J, leaving 12 bases between. The CDR3 has 16 residues. Germline values: CDR1 SGHAT, CDR2 FQNNGV. The CDR3, as DNA: TGTGCCAGCAGCTTAGATCCCGGCAGGGTCCAAGAGACCCAGTACTTC. It codes for CASSLDPGRVQETQYF.

This clonotype was picked up many times. This rearrangement joins TRBV27 to TRBJ2-7, with D perhaps being TRBD1 or TRBD2 (5 bases each). Germline CDR1 and CDR2: MNHEY and SMNVEV (reference sequence). The ends were cut back, 6 bases at V and 5 bases at J, with 17 bases in the middle. The CDR3 is 14 residues long. CDR3 bases: TGTGCCAGCAGGTTAGGGGTGGGGGTAAACGAGCAGTACTTC. Translation gives CASRLGVGVNEQYF.

The chain couples TRBV7-8 to TRBJ2-7; 8 bases are a match to TRBD2. CDR1 SGHVS and CDR2 FQNEAQ come from the germline V gene. V lost 2 bases and J lost 6; bases outside the gene matches: 12. CDR3 length: 16 amino acids. CDR3 amino acids: CASSLSGAGALGEQYF. The CDR3 nucleotides are TGTGCCAGCAGCTTAAGCGGAGCGGGAGCCCTTGGCGAGCAGTACTTC.

This clonotype was seen just once. The chain has TRBV6-1 and TRBJ2-7; D is possibly TRBD1 (6 bases). This CDR3 comprises 13 residues. Germline V CDR1 and CDR2: MNHNS, SASEGT. V shed 10 bases and J shed 6 bases, with 19 bases lying between them. CDR3 amino acids: CATKESQGFEQYF. CDR3 nucleotides: TGTGCCACCAAAGAGAGTCAGGGGTTCGAGCAGTACTTC.

This clonotype was seen ten or more times. The DNA of the CDR3 is TGTGCCGAGGCGGGTGCTGAAGCTTTCTTT. This gives the protein CAEAGAEAFF. J is TRBJ1-1 and V is TRBV2; unclear D gene. Germline CDR1 and CDR2: SNHLY and FYNNEI. The CDR3 covers 10 residues. V dropped 11 bases and J dropped 6 bases, with 10 bases sitting between them.

In its sample, this clonotype was seen many times. This chain uses TRBV7-9 with TRBJ2-2; D is uncertain. V dropped 6 bases and J dropped 3 bases, with 11 bases sitting between them. The germline CDR1 and CDR2 sequences are SEHNR and FQNEAQ (reference sequence). The CDR3 totals 14 residues. The CDR3 region is CASSPDGYTGELFF. The CDR3 nucleotides are TGTGCCAGCAGTCCTGACGGGTACACCGGGGAGCTGTTTTTT.

This clonotype was counted at least ten times. This rearrangement joins TRBV6-5 to TRBJ1-3; perhaps TRBD1 as D (5 bases). Germline V gene sequence: CDR1 MNHEY, CDR2 SVGAGI. V was clipped by 2 bases and J by 2 bases, with 10 bases between them. This CDR3 comprises 15 residues. The CDR3 reads CASSYRGEAGNTIYF. The CDR3 DNA reads as TGTGCCAGCAGTTACAGGGGAGAGGCTGGAAACACCATATATTTT.

At least ten counts were recorded for this clonotype. J is TRBJ1-5 and V is TRBV19; 7 bases map to TRBD1. J gave up 4 bases and V 11 bases, and 11 bases lay outside the gene matches. The V gene's germline CDR1 is LNHDA and CDR2 SQIVND (reference sequence). The CDR3 consists of 14 residues. The CDR3 region is CAGGWTGPNQPQHF. DNA of the CDR3: TGTGCCGGGGGATGGACAGGCCCAAATCAGCCCCAGCATTTT.

This clonotype showed up many times. J is TRBJ1-5 and V is TRBV6-2 or TRBV6-3; a weak D match, TRBD1 (6 bases). Per germline, CDR1 MNHEY and CDR2 SVGEGT. V dropped 6 bases and J dropped 4 bases, with 10 bases sitting between them. The CDR3 extends over 13 amino acids. CDR3 DNA: TGTGCCAGCAGAGCCAGGGGTAATCAGCCCCAGCATTTT. Translation: CASRARGNQPQHF.

There are many counts of this clonotype. The chain links TRBV11-2 to TRBJ1-5, with D possibly TRBD1 on 5 matching bases. V dropped 7 bases and J dropped 4 bases, with 11 bases sitting between them. The germline V gene encodes CDR1 SGHAT and CDR2 FQNNGV. The CDR3 length is 13 residues. The CDR3 here is CASKGTGNQPQHF. In nucleotides, the CDR3 is TGTGCCAGCAAAGGGACTGGAAATCAGCCCCAGCATTTT.

This clonotype has a count of ten or more. J is TRBJ2-7 and V is TRBV28; the D gene is possibly TRBD1 (6 bases). The CDR3 is made up of 14 amino acids. V was pared by 5 bases and J by 1 base, with 12 bases between. The germline V gene encodes CDR1 MDHEN and CDR2 SYDVKM. The CDR3 region is CASSQTGFSYEQYF. CDR3 in DNA: TGTGCCAGCAGTCAAACAGGGTTTTCCTACGAGCAGTACTTC.

This clonotype was detected only once. A read error is possible here, since a much larger clone lies one base away. Lacking the conserved final phenylalanine or tryptophan, this CDR3 likely reflects a read error. The gene calls are TRBV4-1 and TRBJ1-3; D might be TRBD1 (6 bases). The CDR3 loop spans 14 amino acids. Germline V gene lookup returns CDR1 MGHRA and CDR2 YSYEKL. The V end lost 7 bases, the J end lost 4 bases, and 14 bases lay between the germline ends. CDR3 in amino acids: CASTRQGLGNTIYS. The CDR3, as DNA: TGCGCCAGCACCCGCCAGGGGCTCGGAAACACCATATATTCT.

The V and J genes are TRBV9 and TRBJ1-6, with D uncertain. Trimming removed 0 bases at V and 4 bases at J, with 11 bases between. There are 16 residues in the CDR3. Germline V lookup: CDR1 SGDLS, CDR2 YYNGEE. CDR3 DNA: TGTGCCAGCAGCGTAGGAGTTGACGGGTATAATTCACCCCTCCACTTT. It specifies CASSVGVDGYNSPLHF.

The CDR3 region has the DNA TGTGCCAGCAGCCTACAGGGGGCGAAAGGCTACACCTTC. Its translation is CASSLQGAKGYTF. The rearrangement joins TRBV12-3 or TRBV12-4 to TRBJ1-2, with 9 nucleotides matching TRBD1. V gave up 6 bases and J gave up 8 bases; unmatched junction bases: 7. The CDR3 totals 13 residues.

This clonotype came up many times. The chain recombines TRBV2 with TRBJ2-7; 9 positions match TRBD1. The germline gives CDR1 SNHLY, CDR2 FYNNEI. CDR3 length: 13 amino acids. J lost 6 bases, V lost 7 bases, and 7 bases had no gene match. As DNA, the CDR3 is TGTGCCAGCACCTGGGACAGGGAGACCGAGCAGTACTTC. This codes for CASTWDRETEQYF.

The table lists this clonotype with many counts. This chain joins TRBV27 and TRBJ1-5; the D gene is possibly TRBD1 (5 bases). Germline lookup yields CDR1 MNHEY and CDR2 SMNVEV (reference sequence). V lost 5 bases and J 0 bases, leaving 17 bases between the germline ends. The length of the CDR3 is 17 residues. The CDR3 is CASSPYFRQYSNQPQHF. The DNA for the CDR3 is TGTGCCAGCAGTCCCTACTTTAGACAGTATAGCAATCAGCCCCAGCATTTT.

This clonotype was observed at least ten times. The chain combines TRBV29-1 with TRBJ2-1; D is ambiguous. The length of the CDR3 is 14 residues. Germline V gene sequence: CDR1 SQVTM, CDR2 ANQGSEA. V was cut by 5 bases and J by 6 bases, with 17 bases left in between. The CDR3 bases are TGCAGCGTTCGGGTGGCGGTCCCCAGCAATGAGCAGTTCTTC. Translation: CSVRVAVPSNEQFF.

This clonotype was picked up many times. This rearrangement joins TRBV12-3 or TRBV12-4 to TRBJ1-2; 10 bases are a match to TRBD1. The CDR3 loop spans 16 amino acids. The junction had 15 bases not matched to a gene; V was cut back by 6 bases and J by 8 bases. CDR3 amino acids: CASSLYLDRGRGGYTF. The CDR3 nucleotides read TGTGCCAGCAGCCTTTATCTCGACAGGGGGCGCGGAGGCTACACCTTC.

Notes on this clonotype: This could be a read error, since a much larger clone is one nucleotide away. CDR3 residues: CASSPRDRDYGYTF. The CDR3 DNA sequence: TGTGCCAGCAGCCCCCGGGACAGGGACTATGGCTACACCTTC. The gene calls are TRBV6-2 or TRBV6-3 and TRBJ1-2; 9 bases align to TRBD1. V shed 6 bases and J 3 bases; nucleotides not matched to a gene: 5. Germline lookup yields CDR1 MNHEY and CDR2 SVGEGT. This CDR3 region has 14 residues.

The sample holds many counts of this clonotype. This rearrangement joins TRBV7-2 to TRBJ1-1, with no clear D. The CDR3 has 13 residues. Germline lookup yields CDR1 SGHTA and CDR2 FQGNSA. The V and J ends lost 2 bases and 4 bases respectively, with 8 bases between them. The CDR3: CASSLFGFTEAFF. CDR3 coding DNA: TGTGCCAGCAGCTTATTCGGTTTCACTGAAGCTTTCTTT.

Many counts were recorded for this clonotype. CDR3 region: CATSRVASGNTIYF. The CDR3 DNA reads as TGTGCCACCAGCAGAGTGGCTTCTGGAAACACCATATATTTT. V and J are TRBV15 and TRBJ1-3, with D unresolved. V lost 1 base to trimming and J lost 1 base, with 5 bases between them. The CDR3 contains 14 residues. Per germline, CDR1 LNHNV and CDR2 YYDKDF (reference sequence). Together with reference TRBV15 and TRBJ1-3, the CDR3 gives the full variable domain: DAMVIQNPRYQVTQFGKPVTLSCSQTLNHNVMYWYQQKSSQAPKLLFHYYDKDFNNEADTPDNFQSRRPNTSFCFLDIRSPGLGDTAMYLCATSRVASGNTIYFGEGSWLTVV.